This T cell receptor beta chain is from a study of cytomegalovirus exposure and HLA in healthy donors. Across the whole study: Caucasian-associated ancestry cluster membership applied to approximately 81% of approximately 420 genotyped donors.

Turning to this clone: The antigen is undetermined.

Per the germline V gene, CDR1 is LNHDA and CDR2 is SQIVND (reference sequence). V was pared by 4 bases and J by 7 bases, with 11 bases between. The CDR3 totals 13 residues. It was with 60 Vbeta and 13 Jbeta primers that the PCR ran. The repertoire was sequenced with immunoSEQ multiplex PCR; TCRdb's copy has only in-frame clones and lacks some. This sample has around 100,000 clones; roughly 78% occur once, and the top ten carry approximately 4.4%. Regarding the study as a whole: Analyzed later, association rates of TCRs varied across HLA loci, with DRB1 most and HLA-C fewest. Most observed TCR sequences were rare, whereas some public TCRs were detected in many donors. Previous analysis showed most TCR beta V segments were productive about 90% or about 30% of the time.

This sequence originates from a male donor in good health and CMV-seropositive. Sequenced sample: PBMCs. The V and J genes are TRBV19 and TRBJ1-5, with D maybe TRBD1 (5 bases). CDR3 bases: TGTGCCAGTAGTACCAGGGTAGGGCAGCCCCAGCATTTT. Protein: CASSTRVGQPQHF.